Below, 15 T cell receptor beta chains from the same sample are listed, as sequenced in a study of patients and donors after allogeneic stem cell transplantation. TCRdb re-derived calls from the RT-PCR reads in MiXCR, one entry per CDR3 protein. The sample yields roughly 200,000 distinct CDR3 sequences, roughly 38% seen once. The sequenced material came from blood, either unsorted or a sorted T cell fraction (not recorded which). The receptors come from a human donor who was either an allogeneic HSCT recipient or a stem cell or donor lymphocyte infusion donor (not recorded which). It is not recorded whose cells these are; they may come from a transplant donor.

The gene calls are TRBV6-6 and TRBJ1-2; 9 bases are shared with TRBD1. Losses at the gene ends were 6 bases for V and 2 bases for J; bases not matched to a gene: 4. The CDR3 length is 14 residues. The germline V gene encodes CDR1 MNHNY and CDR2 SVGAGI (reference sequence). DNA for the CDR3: TGTGCCAGCAGCCGGGACAGGGTGAACTATGGCTACACCTTC. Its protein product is CASSRDRVNYGYTF.

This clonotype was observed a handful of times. The CDR3 DNA reads as TGCGCCAGCAGTAGACAAAGGGGGGACAATGAGCAGTTCTTC. This translates into CASSRQRGDNEQFF. This chain joins TRBV4-1 and TRBJ2-1, with D perhaps assigned TRBD1 or TRBD2 (6 bases each). The length of the CDR3 is 14 residues. V shed 6 bases and J shed 5 bases, with 14 bases lying between them. CDR1 and CDR2 from the germline V gene are MGHRA and YSYEKL.

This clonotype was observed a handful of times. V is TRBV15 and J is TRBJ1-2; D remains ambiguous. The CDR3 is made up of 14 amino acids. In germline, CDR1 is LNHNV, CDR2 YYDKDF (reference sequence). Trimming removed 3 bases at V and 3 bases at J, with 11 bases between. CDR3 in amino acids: CATSSRGRDYGYTF. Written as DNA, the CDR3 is TGTGCCACCAGCAGCCGTGGAAGGGACTATGGCTACACCTTC.

The CDR3 here is CASSQGDELGYTF. The CDR3 DNA reads as TGTGCCAGCAGCCAAGGAGACGAGCTTGGCTACACCTTC. The rearrangement joins TRBV3-1 to TRBJ1-2; D uncertain. Trimming stripped 1 base from V and 7 bases from J, with 10 bases between. This CDR3 comprises 13 residues. Germline V gene lookup returns CDR1 LGHDT and CDR2 YNNKEL (reference sequence).

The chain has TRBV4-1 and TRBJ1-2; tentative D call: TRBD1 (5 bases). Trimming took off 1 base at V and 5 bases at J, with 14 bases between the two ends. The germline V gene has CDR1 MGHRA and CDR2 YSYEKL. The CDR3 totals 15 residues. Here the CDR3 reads CASSQVAGRQYGYTF. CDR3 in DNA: TGCGCCAGCAGCCAAGTGGCAGGGCGGCAGTATGGCTACACCTTC.

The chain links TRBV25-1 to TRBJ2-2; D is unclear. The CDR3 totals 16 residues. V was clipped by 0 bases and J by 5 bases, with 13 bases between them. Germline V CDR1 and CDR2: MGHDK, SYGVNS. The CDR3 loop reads CASSEYPGRSTGELFF. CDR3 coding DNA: TGTGCCAGCAGTGAATATCCTGGCAGGTCTACCGGGGAGCTGTTTTTT.

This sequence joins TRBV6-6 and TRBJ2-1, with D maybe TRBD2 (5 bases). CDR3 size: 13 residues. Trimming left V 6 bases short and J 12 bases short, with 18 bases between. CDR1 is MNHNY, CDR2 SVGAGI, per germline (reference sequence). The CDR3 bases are TGTGCCAGCAGCCCGACCCAAACGAGGGTGCAGTTCTTC. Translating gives CASSPTQTRVQFF.

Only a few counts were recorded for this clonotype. CDR3 DNA sequence: TGCAGCGTTGAAGTCTGGGAAAAACTGTTTTTT. Protein product: CSVEVWEKLFF. This chain uses TRBV29-1 with TRBJ1-4; D call uncertain. V lost 1 base, J lost 8 bases, and 5 bases lay in between. Germline V lookup: CDR1 SQVTM, CDR2 ANQGSEA. This CDR3 spans 11 amino acids. The full variable domain, completed using reference TRBV29-1 and TRBJ1-4, is SAVISQKPSRDICQRGTSLTIQCQVDSQVTMMFWYRQQPGQSLTLIATANQGSEATYESGFVIDKFPISRPNLTFSTLTVSNMSPEDSSIYLCSVEVWEKLFFGSGTQLSVL.

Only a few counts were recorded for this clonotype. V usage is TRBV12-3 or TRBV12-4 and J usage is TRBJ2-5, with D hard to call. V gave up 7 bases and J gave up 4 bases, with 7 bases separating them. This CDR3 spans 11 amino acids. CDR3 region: CASTMGETQYF. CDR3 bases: TGTGCCAGCACAATGGGAGAGACCCAGTACTTC.

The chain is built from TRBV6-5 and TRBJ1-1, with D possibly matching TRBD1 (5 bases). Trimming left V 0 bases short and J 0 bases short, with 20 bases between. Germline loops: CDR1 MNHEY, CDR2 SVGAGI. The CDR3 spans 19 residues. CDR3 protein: CASSYSSPGPKILNTEAFF. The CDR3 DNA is TGTGCCAGCAGTTACTCTTCACCGGGGCCCAAAATCTTGAACACTGAAGCTTTCTTT.

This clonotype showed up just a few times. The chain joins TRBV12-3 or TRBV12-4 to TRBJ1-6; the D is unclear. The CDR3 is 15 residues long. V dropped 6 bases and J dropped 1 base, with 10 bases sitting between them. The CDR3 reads CASSPGRSYNSPLHF. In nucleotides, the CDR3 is TGTGCCAGCAGCCCCGGGCGGTCCTATAATTCACCCCTCCACTTT.

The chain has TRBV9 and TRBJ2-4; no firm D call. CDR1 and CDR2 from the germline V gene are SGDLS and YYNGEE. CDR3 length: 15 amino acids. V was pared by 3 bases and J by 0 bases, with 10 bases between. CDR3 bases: TGTGCCAGCAGCGAGGGTCTAATAGCCAAAAACATTCAGTACTTC. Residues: CASSEGLIAKNIQYF.

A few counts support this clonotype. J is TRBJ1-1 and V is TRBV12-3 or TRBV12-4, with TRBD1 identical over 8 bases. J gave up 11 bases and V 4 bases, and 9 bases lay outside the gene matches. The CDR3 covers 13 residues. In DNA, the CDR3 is TGTGCCAGCAGTTCCTCACGGACAGGGTTTGCTTTCTTT. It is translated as CASSSSRTGFAFF.

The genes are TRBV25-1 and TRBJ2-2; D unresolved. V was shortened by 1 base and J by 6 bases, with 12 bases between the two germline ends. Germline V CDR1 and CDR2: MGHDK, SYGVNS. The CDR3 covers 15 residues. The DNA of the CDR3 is TGTGCCAGCAGTGAATTAGGCGCGATTCCCGGGGAGCTGTTTTTT. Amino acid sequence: CASSELGAIPGELFF. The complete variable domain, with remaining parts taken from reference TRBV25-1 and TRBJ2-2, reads EADIYQTPRYLVIGTGKKITLECSQTMGHDKMYWYQQDPGMELHLIHYSYGVNSTEKGDLSSESTVSRIRTEHFPLTLESARPSHTSQYLCASSELGAIPGELFFGEGSRLTVL.

The CDR3 loop is CSAPLGTGGRYEQFF. The CDR3 coding sequence is TGCAGCGCCCCACTCGGGACCGGGGGGAGGTATGAGCAGTTCTTC. This chain connects TRBV29-1 to TRBJ2-1, with TRBD2 matching 7 bases. This CDR3 spans 15 amino acids. From germline, CDR1 is SQVTM and CDR2 ANQGSEA. With V trimmed by 7 bases and J by 8 bases, 17 bases remained unmatched.